Here is one T cell receptor beta chain with its context. What it binds is unknown. Unique molecular identifiers were built into the TCR beta cDNA libraries. Input amounts of about 0.85 to 10 million T cells were used. These gave roughly 500,000 cDNA molecules, so each molecule approximated one T cell. TCRdb passed the PCR reads through MiXCR, listing each CDR3 protein once. The sample holds fewer than 550,000 distinct CDR3 sequences, 30% to 40% seen once. Per germline, CDR1 MDHEN and CDR2 SYDVKM. V lost 10 bases, J lost 1 base, and 18 bases stayed unmatched. The CDR3 runs to 18 residues. This record belongs to a study of post-analysis software for immune sequencing data. Study-level background: Relapsing-remitting, secondary progressive and progressive-relapsing multiple sclerosis were all included among the disease courses.

Points from the study as a whole: Multiple sclerosis patients had significantly lower normalized Chao1 diversity than controls. Among roughly five TRBV segments more frequent in patients than controls were TRBV5-6, TRBV5-1 and TRBV20-1.

V is TRBV28 and J is TRBJ2-2; TRBD1 aligns across 7 bases. The sequence derives from a girl aged 2-17 years with multiple sclerosis. Sequenced: blood. The CDR3 region is CATCYRGPQIGNTGELFF. The CDR3 region has the DNA TGTGCCACCTGTTACAGGGGTCCCCAAATAGGGAACACCGGGGAGCTGTTTTTT.